The 21 T cell receptor beta chains in this list originate from one sample, sequenced in a study of early T cells in non-severe SARS-CoV-2 infection. TCRdb passed the 5' RACE reads through MiXCR, listing each CDR3 protein once. The sample holds over 95,000 distinct CDR3 sequences, 16% seen once. The sample taken for sequencing was whole blood. These receptors all come from an adult who was a healthcare worker with PCR-confirmed SARS-CoV-2 infection or an uninfected control (not recorded which).

The chain has TRBV11-2 and TRBJ1-4; D uncertain. Between the trimmed V and J ends, which lost 5 bases and 5 bases, there was a span of 15 bases. The CDR3 contains 15 residues. CDR1 and CDR2 (germline): SGHAT, FQNNGV. CDR3 sequence reads: CASSGGGRMNEKLFF. CDR3 bases: TGTGCCAGCAGCGGAGGAGGACGGATGAATGAAAAACTGTTTTTT.

There are a few counts of this clonotype. This chain links TRBV6-4 with TRBJ2-3; D not certain. Between the trimmed V and J ends, which lost 3 bases and 1 base, there was a span of 8 bases. The CDR3 has 14 residues. CDR1 MRHNA and CDR2 SNTAGT come from the germline V gene. The DNA of the CDR3 is TGTGCCAGCAGTGAGATGGCCGGCACAGATACGCAGTATTTT. This sequence encodes CASSEMAGTDTQYF.

V and J are TRBV28 and TRBJ2-7; TRBD1 agrees at 10 bases. CDR1 MDHEN and CDR2 SYDVKM come from the germline V gene. The CDR3 loop spans 17 amino acids. Trimming removed 2 bases from V and 4 bases from J; junction bases left unmatched: 11. The CDR3 is CASSLLPGQGMLYEQYF. The CDR3 DNA reads TGTGCCAGCAGTTTACTTCCGGGACAGGGGATGTTATACGAGCAGTACTTC. The full variable domain, its missing parts supplied by reference TRBV28 and TRBJ2-7, is DVKVTQSSRYLVKRTGEKVFLECVQDMDHENMFWYRQDPGLGLRLIYFSYDVKMKEKGDIPEGYSVSREKKERFSLILESASTNQTSMYLCASSLLPGQGMLYEQYFGPGTRLTVT.

The V call is TRBV18, the J call TRBJ2-7; 14 bases align to TRBD2. Germline V lookup: CDR1 KGHSH, CDR2 LQKENI. This CDR3 region has 17 residues. The ends lost 3 bases at V and 5 bases at J; junction bases unmatched: 9. CDR3 DNA sequence: TGTGCCAGCTCACCCAGGACTAGCGGGGGGCTTCTGGACGAGCAGTACTTC. Its translation is CASSPRTSGGLLDEQYF. The complete variable domain, with remaining parts taken from reference TRBV18 and TRBJ2-7, reads NAGVMQNPRHLVRRRGQEARLRCSPMKGHSHVYWYRQLPEEGLKFMVYLQKENIIDESGMPKERFSAEFPKEGPSILRIQQVVRGDSAAYFCASSPRTSGGLLDEQYFGPGTRLTVT.

This clonotype was seen more than once but under ten times. The chain couples TRBV6-2 or TRBV6-3 to TRBJ2-7; D is perhaps TRBD1 (6 bases). CDR3 length: 13 residues. Germline V gene data show CDR1 as MNHEY and CDR2 as SVGEGT. V dropped 5 bases and J dropped 6 bases, with 14 bases sitting between them. The CDR3, as DNA: TGTGCCAGCAGTGGGACATCTTTAATCGAGCAGTACTTC. It translates to CASSGTSLIEQYF.

This clonotype has a handful of counts. The rearrangement uses TRBV7-2 and TRBJ2-5; TRBD1 aligns across 7 bases. The CDR3 covers 15 residues. In germline, CDR1 is SGHTA, CDR2 FQGNSA. V shed 0 bases, J shed 5 bases, and the junction held 6 bases outside the gene matches. The CDR3 loop is CASSLAGTAGETQYF. The CDR3 DNA reads as TGTGCCAGCAGCTTAGCGGGGACAGCTGGGGAGACCCAGTACTTC.

This clonotype was counted only a few times. V is TRBV18 and J is TRBJ1-1, with 9 bases that match TRBD1. The CDR3 runs 18 residues. J was trimmed by 0 bases and V by 2 bases; bases with no gene match: 10. Per germline, CDR1 KGHSH and CDR2 LQKENI. CDR3 DNA: TGTGCCAGCTCACCAACGGCTATCCGACAGGGGGTGAACACTGAAGCTTTCTTT. As protein: CASSPTAIRQGVNTEAFF.

This clonotype was counted at least ten times. This chain connects TRBV10-1 to TRBJ2-3, with TRBD2 identical over 11 bases. The CDR3 spans 12 residues. Trimming took 4 bases from V and 9 from J; bases not matched to a gene: 0. Germline loops: CDR1 WNHNN, CDR2 SYGVQD (reference sequence). The CDR3 reads CASSGLAGTQYF. The DNA for the CDR3 is TGCGCCAGCAGTGGACTAGCGGGGACGCAGTATTTT.

This clonotype has at least ten counts. This chain uses TRBV7-9 with TRBJ1-1; TRBD1 is a possible D gene (5 bases). The CDR3 has 15 amino acids. V lost 2 bases to trimming and J lost 1 base, with 11 bases between them. Germline V gives CDR1 SEHNR, CDR2 FQNEAQ (reference sequence). CDR3 bases: TGTGCCAGCAGCTTATTTGCAGGGAGGAACACTGAAGCTTTCTTT. This codes for CASSLFAGRNTEAFF. Full variable domain (missing parts from reference TRBV7-9 and TRBJ1-1): DTGVSQNPRHKITKRGQNVTFRCDPISEHNRLYWYRQTLGQGPEFLTYFQNEAQLEKSRLLSDRFSAERPKGSFSTLEIQRTEQGDSAMYLCASSLFAGRNTEAFFGQGTRLTVV.

The rearrangement uses TRBV5-1 and TRBJ2-2; 7 nucleotides align to TRBD2. Germline trimming cut 3 bases from V and 2 bases from J; bases unmatched to any gene: 4. The CDR3 has 15 residues. Germline V CDR1 and CDR2: SGHRS, YFSETQ. In nucleotides, the CDR3 is TGCGCCAGCAGCTCCCGCGGGGGTAACACCGGGGAGCTGTTTTTT. Its protein product is CASSSRGGNTGELFF.

This clonotype was seen only a few times. The V and J genes are TRBV29-1 and TRBJ2-1, with TRBD1 as a possible D gene (6 bases). V lost 2 bases and J 5 bases, leaving 13 bases between the germline ends. Germline V CDR1 and CDR2: SQVTM, ANQGSEA. CDR3 size: 14 residues. CDR3 DNA: TGCAGCGTTGAAAAGGGGGACGGCCACAATGAGCAGTTCTTC. Translated: CSVEKGDGHNEQFF.

This clonotype was recorded at least ten times. V is TRBV5-6 and J is TRBJ2-5; TRBD2 matches at 11 bases. Looked up from germline, CDR1 is SGHDT and CDR2 is YYEEEE. CDR3 length equals 15 residues. Trimming at V came to 4 bases and at J to 8 bases, leaving 10 bases not matched to a gene. The CDR3 nucleotides read TGTGCCAGCAGCATGCGGCTAGCGGGGGGCCTAACCCAGTACTTC. Amino acids: CASSMRLAGGLTQYF.

CDR3 protein: CASSQNSRASNQPQHF. The CDR3 region has the DNA TGTGCCAGCAGTCAAAATTCTCGGGCCAGCAATCAGCCCCAGCATTTT. This chain joins TRBV16 and TRBJ1-5, with D hard to call. The V gene's germline CDR1 is KGHSY and CDR2 FQNENV. With 6 bases removed from V and 1 base from J, the gap between germline ends came to 16 bases. The CDR3 consists of 16 residues.

The rearrangement uses TRBV19 and TRBJ2-3; D unclear. This CDR3 has 14 amino acids. Deletions cut 7 bases from V and 3 bases from J, with 14 bases between. From germline, CDR1 is LNHDA and CDR2 SQIVND (reference sequence). The CDR3 sequence is CASTKIGWTDTQYF. The DNA of the CDR3 is TGTGCCAGTACTAAAATAGGGTGGACAGATACGCAGTATTTT.

The V gene is TRBV6-2 or TRBV6-3, the J gene TRBJ2-1; 11 nucleotides line up with TRBD2. The CDR3 loop spans 17 amino acids. J was trimmed by 7 bases and V by 5 bases; bases with no gene match: 13. Germline loops: CDR1 MNHEY, CDR2 SVGEGT. The CDR3 loop is CASSHTSGRSGSNEQFF. The CDR3 DNA is TGTGCCAGCAGTCACACTAGCGGGAGATCGGGTAGTAATGAGCAGTTCTTC.

The chain uses TRBV24-1 and TRBJ2-1; 11 nucleotides match TRBD2. Germline trimming cut 3 bases from V and 7 bases from J; bases unmatched to any gene: 1. The V gene's germline CDR1 is KGHDR and CDR2 SFDVKD. There are 14 residues in the CDR3. This CDR3 reads CATSDGLAGNEQFF. The CDR3 DNA follows: TGTGCCACCAGTGATGGACTAGCGGGTAATGAGCAGTTCTTC.

J is TRBJ2-1 and V is TRBV6-5; 9 bases are shared with TRBD2. The CDR3 is 15 residues long. Germline-derived CDR1 and CDR2 are MNHEY and SVGAGI. V dropped 4 bases and J dropped 9; count of bases not matched to a gene: 10. CDR3 bases: TGTGCCAGCAGTTCCACTAGCGGGTTCGGGCTTGAGCAGTTCTTC. The encoded protein is CASSSTSGFGLEQFF.

This clonotype was picked up a small number of times. This rearrangement joins TRBV19 to TRBJ1-5, with a possible D match to TRBD1 (6 bases). This CDR3 comprises 17 residues. Trimming took off 6 bases at V and 4 bases at J, with 22 bases between the two ends. The germline V gene encodes CDR1 LNHDA and CDR2 SQIVND (reference sequence). Here the CDR3 reads CASSPRGAGMGNQPQHF. As DNA, the CDR3 is TGTGCCAGTAGCCCTCGGGGGGCAGGGATGGGTAATCAGCCCCAGCATTTT.

This clonotype came up many times. CDR3 sequence: CASSLGRGRNEQFF. In nucleotides, the CDR3 is TGTGCCAGCAGCTTAGGCCGCGGGAGAAATGAGCAGTTCTTC. This sequence joins TRBV13 and TRBJ2-1, with TRBD2 identical over 7 bases. Trimming took 0 bases from V and 7 from J; bases not matched to a gene: 3. CDR1 and CDR2 (germline): PRHDT, FYEKMQ (reference sequence). The CDR3 is made up of 14 amino acids. The entire variable domain, with the rest obtained from reference TRBV13 and TRBJ2-1, is as follows: AAGVIQSPRHLIKEKRETATLKCYPIPRHDTVYWYQQGPGQDPQFLISFYEKMQSDKGSIPDRFSAQQFSDYHSELNMSSLELGDSALYFCASSLGRGRNEQFFGPGTRLTVL.

This clonotype was seen a few times. V is TRBV7-2 and J is TRBJ2-7, with TRBD2 matching over 9 bases. The V segment lost 5 bases and the J segment 4 bases; nucleotides outside the gene matches: 9. The V gene's germline CDR1 is SGHTA and CDR2 FQGNSA. CDR3 size: 15 residues. The CDR3 reads CASSEDSSGTYEQYF. The DNA for the CDR3 is TGTGCCAGCAGCGAAGACTCTAGCGGGACTTACGAGCAGTACTTC.

The chain recombines TRBV27 with TRBJ2-1, with D unresolved. V dropped 3 bases and J dropped 12 bases, with 15 bases sitting between them. The germline V gene has CDR1 MNHEY and CDR2 SMNVEV (reference sequence). This CDR3 region has 13 residues. In nucleotides, the CDR3 is TGTGCCAGCAGTTTCTCGGCCCTCAAAAGGCAGTTCTTC. Encoded protein: CASSFSALKRQFF.